What follows are 13 T cell receptor beta chains derived from one specimen sequenced in a study of early T cells in non-severe SARS-CoV-2 infection. From the 5' RACE reads, TCRdb called clonotypes with MiXCR, one entry per CDR3 protein. The sample contains some 82,000 distinct CDR3 sequences, roughly 12% of which appear only once. This sample comprised whole blood, obtained at baseline. Receptor source: an adult who was a healthcare worker with PCR-confirmed SARS-CoV-2 infection or an uninfected control (not recorded which).

The rearrangement joins TRBV19 to TRBJ2-2; 9 positions agree with TRBD2. The V gene's germline CDR1 is LNHDA and CDR2 SQIVND (reference sequence). V lost 5 bases and J lost 7; bases outside the gene matches: 5. This CDR3 has 14 residues. CDR3 sequence: CASSPSGASGELFF. CDR3 bases: TGTGCCAGTAGTCCTAGCGGGGCTAGCGGGGAGCTGTTTTTT.

The table lists this clonotype with a few counts. The chain combines TRBV20-1 with TRBJ1-5; no clear D gene. Trimming took off 7 bases at V and 0 bases at J, with 19 bases between the two ends. The CDR3 totals 16 residues. Germline V lookup: CDR1 DFQATT, CDR2 SNEGSKA (reference sequence). CDR3 region: CSVVGLVNFSNQPQHF. Written as DNA, the CDR3 is TGCAGTGTCGTAGGTTTAGTGAACTTTAGCAATCAGCCCCAGCATTTT.

There are many counts of this clonotype. The chain combines TRBV30 with TRBJ2-7, with a possible D match to TRBD1 (6 bases). This CDR3 has 13 amino acids. Trimming removed 5 bases from V and 3 bases from J, with 14 bases in between. Germline V gives CDR1 GTSNPN, CDR2 SVGIG (reference sequence). The CDR3 DNA reads TGTGCCTGGGGAAAGACAGGCGGCTACGAGCAGTACTTC. Its protein product is CAWGKTGGYEQYF.

This clonotype was counted only a few times. The chain employs TRBV5-8 and TRBJ1-1; D remains unclear. V dropped 1 base and J dropped 3 bases, with 13 bases sitting between them. This CDR3 region has 15 residues. In germline, CDR1 is SGHTS, CDR2 YDEGEE. CDR3 in amino acids: CASSLLTPLDTEAFF. CDR3 in DNA: TGTGCCAGCAGCTTGCTGACACCCCTGGACACTGAAGCTTTCTTT. Full variable domain (outside the CDR3, taken from reference TRBV5-8 and TRBJ1-1): EAGVTQSPTHLIKTRGQQATLRCSPISGHTSVYWYQQALGLGLQFLLWYDEGEERNRGNFPPRFSGRQFPNYSSELNVNALELEDSALYLCASSLLTPLDTEAFFGQGTRLTVV.

Turning to this clonotype: Just one base apart from a much larger clone, this may be a read error. Because the CDR3 is missing its conserved closing phenylalanine or tryptophan, this is likely a read error. The J gene is TRBJ2-4, the V gene TRBV28; possible D gene TRBD1, 6 bases. The V gene's germline CDR1 is MDHEN and CDR2 SYDVKM. Trimming removed 5 bases from V and 7 bases from J, with 21 bases in between. The CDR3 has 16 residues. In DNA form, the CDR3 reads TGTGCCAGCAGTGATATAACAGGGACGGCGGAGAACATTCAGTACTCC. As protein: CASSDITGTAENIQYS.

The CDR3 DNA is TGCGCCAGCAGCTTCGGCCTAGCGGGGTCCTACAATGAGCAGTTCTTC. It specifies CASSFGLAGSYNEQFF. The rearrangement links TRBV5-1 to TRBJ2-1; 9 bases line up with TRBD2. Unmatched junction bases numbered 4, after V lost 2 bases and J lost 1 base. The CDR3 consists of 16 residues. Looked up from germline, CDR1 is SGHRS and CDR2 is YFSETQ.

This clonotype was picked up a small number of times. The rearrangement uses TRBV20-1 and TRBJ2-5; 7 bases map to TRBD2. V gave up 6 bases and J gave up 1 base; unmatched junction bases: 5. CDR1 and CDR2 (germline): DFQATT, SNEGSKA (reference sequence). The CDR3 contains 13 residues. CDR3 coding DNA: TGCAGTGCCCAAAGGACTAGCCAAGAGACCCAGTACTTC. It translates to CSAQRTSQETQYF.

The chain has TRBV9 and TRBJ2-1; D might be TRBD2 (6 bases). CDR3 length: 15 residues. V dropped 1 base and J dropped 4 bases, with 12 bases sitting between them. Germline CDR1 reads SGDLS; CDR2 reads YYNGEE. CDR3: CASSVRGLWYNEQFF. CDR3 nucleotides: TGTGCCAGCAGCGTAAGGGGACTTTGGTACAATGAGCAGTTCTTC.

At least ten counts were recorded for this clonotype. Its ends do not fully match the called genes, so a read error is possible. The rearrangement uses TRBV7-7 and TRBJ2-5; D unresolved. Germline V CDR1 and CDR2: SSHAT, FNYEAQ (reference sequence). The CDR3 consists of 14 residues. As DNA, the CDR3 is TGTGCTAGCAGCTTGATCGAGTGGCAAGAGACCCAGTACTTC. It codes for CASSLIEWQETQYF. Using reference TRBV7-7 and TRBJ2-5 for the parts outside the CDR3, the full variable domain is GAGVSQSPRYKVTKRGQDVTLRCDPISSHATLYWYQQALGQGPEFLTYFNYEAQPDKSGLPSDRFSAERPEGSISTLTIQRTEQRDSAMYRCASSLIEWQETQYFGPGTRLLVL.

This chain uses TRBV25-1 with TRBJ2-1; D may be TRBD1 (8 bases). CDR1 and CDR2 (germline): MGHDK, SYGVNS. CDR3 length: 17 residues. V was trimmed by 2 bases and J by 7 bases, leaving 21 bases between them. The CDR3 reads CASSEQRSTGGGNEQFF. CDR3 coding DNA: TGTGCCAGCAGTGAACAAAGGTCAACAGGGGGAGGGAATGAGCAGTTCTTC.

This clonotype has a handful of counts. The chain employs TRBV5-1 and TRBJ1-1, with 7 bases fitting TRBD1. CDR1 and CDR2 (germline): SGHRS, YFSETQ. The CDR3 extends over 15 amino acids. J was trimmed by 12 bases and V by 1 base; bases with no gene match: 15. DNA of the CDR3: TGCGCCAGCAGCTTGCCCGACAGGGATCTTACCAAACCTTTCTTT. It codes for CASSLPDRDLTKPFF. The full variable domain, rest sourced from reference TRBV5-1 and TRBJ1-1, is KAGVTQTPRYLIKTRGQQVTLSCSPISGHRSVSWYQQTPGQGLQFLFEYFSETQRNKGNFPGRFSGRQFSNSRSEMNVSTLELGDSALYLCASSLPDRDLTKPFFGQGTRLTVV.

This clonotype was picked up a small number of times. The junction departs from germline at one end; a sequencing error may be responsible. V is TRBV7-9 and J is TRBJ2-7, with 7 bases aligning to TRBD2. The V gene's germline CDR1 is SEHNR and CDR2 FQNEAQ (reference sequence). This CDR3 is 11 amino acids long. CDR3 coding DNA: TGTGCCAGCAGCCCGAACGGGGGGATTACCTTC. This codes for CASSPNGGITF. Based on the CDR3 plus reference TRBV7-9 and TRBJ2-7, the full variable domain is DTGVSQNPRHKITKRGQNVTFRCDPISEHNRLYWYRQTLGQGPEFLTYFQNEAQLEKSRLLSDRFSAERPKGSFSTLEIQRTEQGDSAMYLCASSPNGGITFGPGTRLTVT.

This clonotype has a handful of counts. The chain recombines TRBV27 with TRBJ1-1; 7 nucleotides line up with TRBD1. The J segment lost 1 base and the V segment lost 3 bases, leaving 2 bases of the junction unmatched. The CDR3 is made up of 14 amino acids. The germline V gene encodes CDR1 MNHEY and CDR2 SMNVEV (reference sequence). The CDR3 bases are TGTGCCAGCAGTTTTCGACAGGGGAACACTGAAGCTTTCTTT. This encodes CASSFRQGNTEAFF.